This record looks at one T cell receptor beta chain sequence and its context. The sample originates from a study of cytomegalovirus exposure and HLA in healthy donors. This CDR3 has 15 amino acids. Germline CDR1 reads LNHNV; CDR2 reads YYDKDF (reference sequence). V was trimmed by 1 base and J by 8 bases, leaving 15 bases between them. PCR was performed using 60 Vbeta and 13 Jbeta primers. Profiling relied on immunoSEQ multiplex PCR, and the TCRdb table lists in-frame clones only, not all of them. The profile shows about 150,000 clones, roughly 79% of them singletons. The source material was PBMCs. This TCR was sampled from a young woman in good health and CMV-seronegative. The chain combines TRBV15 with TRBJ1-3; possible D gene TRBD1, 6 bases. Here the CDR3 reads CATSRGGQQRDTIYF. The CDR3 DNA reads TGTGCCACCAGCAGAGGAGGACAGCAAAGGGACACCATATATTTT.